The T cell receptor (beta chain) described here comes from a study of regulatory T cells in long-lasting Graves disease. Study results and limitations: It is possible that accuracy was reduced by the small size of the sample. Under persistent disease, TRBV28, TRBJ1-2 and TRBJ2-5 were used preferentially.

TCR beta libraries were built with iRepertoire HTBI primers and Arm-PCR of CDR3 regions. As processed by the authors: The study identified 55 to 80 TRBV and about 13 TRBJ segments across samples. TCRdb re-derived calls from the multiplex PCR reads in MiXCR, one entry per CDR3 protein. The V and J calls come from TCRdb's annotation, not from the publication. Here the sample spans approximately 470,000 distinct CDR3 sequences, 20% to 25% being singletons. Germline V gives CDR1 MNHEY, CDR2 SVGEGT. CDR3 length: 13 residues. V was pared by 9 bases and J by 7 bases, with 15 bases between. Remarks on this clonotype: Its cognate antigen is unknown.

Documented time point: persistent/refractory GD, antithyroid drugs over 5 years with positive TRAb. From PBMCs, RNA was extracted and then used to make the TCR library. Staff took about 10 milliliters of peripheral blood and put it into EDTA tubes. This clonotype was obtained from a female donor with Graves disease. The sample in question was peripheral blood mononuclear cells (PBMCs), obtained when the disease was refractory, from a patient treated with antithyroid drugs. The chain has TRBV6-2 or TRBV6-3 and TRBJ1-4; D gene unclear. The CDR3 loop is CASTGTRSEKLFF. The CDR3 DNA follows: TGTGCCAGTACCGGAACTAGGAGTGAAAAACTGTTTTTT.